Below, 30 T cell receptor beta chains from the same sample are listed, as sequenced in a study of T cell responses to AZD1222 COVID-19 vaccine. Assay: immunoSEQ multiplex PCR; the TCRdb copy retains only in-frame clones and omits some. Among some 150,000 clones, 90% to 95% were seen once, and the ten largest hold more than 0.8%. The sequencing used peripheral blood, collected on day 0 of AZD1222 vaccination. The receptors stem from an adult in good health.

In this sample, this clone turned up a few times. The CDR3 loop is CASSVNSRGLGETQYF. CDR3 sequence (DNA): TGTGCCAGCAGCGTCAATAGCAGGGGATTGGGGGAGACCCAGTACTTC. The chain has TRBV11-1 and TRBJ2-5; D is possibly TRBD1 (6 bases). Per the germline V gene, CDR1 is SGHAT and CDR2 is FQDESV (reference sequence). Trimming left V 5 bases short and J 5 bases short, with 21 bases between. This CDR3 comprises 16 residues.

This clone was found a few times. Other DNA sequences from this sample encode an identical CDR3 as well. This chain joins TRBV5-4 and TRBJ1-1; D ambiguous. V was pared by 4 bases and J by 1 base, with 8 bases between. CDR3 size: 13 residues. Germline V CDR1 and CDR2: SGHNT, YYREEE (reference sequence). In DNA, the CDR3 is TGTGCCAGCAGCCTTCAGGAGAACACTGAAGCTTTCTTT. Translation: CASSLQENTEAFF.

This chain joins TRBV7-8 and TRBJ2-7; the D is unclear. Germline CDR1 reads SGHVS; CDR2 reads FQNEAQ. V dropped 0 bases and J dropped 2 bases, with 8 bases sitting between them. The CDR3 spans 14 residues. DNA of the CDR3: TGTGCCAGCAGCTTAGCGGAATTAGCCTACGAGCAGTACTTC. Translated: CASSLAELAYEQYF. The full variable domain, completed using reference TRBV7-8 and TRBJ2-7, is GAGVSQSPRYKVAKRGQDVALRCDPISGHVSLFWYQQALGQGPEFLTYFQNEAQLDKSGLPSDRFFAERPEGSVSTLKIQRTQQEDSAVYLCASSLAELAYEQYFGPGTRLTVT.

The J gene is TRBJ1-3, the V gene TRBV29-1; D might be TRBD1 (6 bases). CDR3 length: 15 residues. In germline, CDR1 is SQVTM, CDR2 ANQGSEA. V gave up 6 bases and J gave up 2 bases, with 17 bases separating them. The CDR3 is CSVAQGTETGNTIYF. CDR3 DNA sequence: TGCAGCGTGGCCCAGGGGACTGAAACTGGAAACACCATATATTTT.

The chain joins TRBV6-1 to TRBJ2-7; D remains unclear. The CDR3 contains 13 residues. Germline assignment: CDR1 MNHNS and CDR2 SASEGT. Between the trimmed V and J ends, which lost 8 bases and 0 bases, there was a span of 11 bases. The CDR3 here is CASSQTRSYEQYF. The CDR3 bases are TGTGCCAGCTCACAGACTCGCTCCTACGAGCAGTACTTC.

This sequence joins TRBV6-5 and TRBJ1-4, with D uncertain. With 7 bases removed from V and 5 bases from J, the gap between germline ends came to 11 bases. This CDR3 has 13 residues. Germline lookup yields CDR1 MNHEY and CDR2 SVGAGI. The CDR3 bases are TGTGCCAGCATCGAGGTGGGGAATGAAAAACTGTTTTTT. Translation: CASIEVGNEKLFF.

This chain uses TRBV2 with TRBJ2-4; tentatively, D is TRBD1 (5 bases). Germline assignment: CDR1 SNHLY and CDR2 FYNNEI. Trimming shortened V by 5 bases and J by 0 bases, and 8 bases separated the two germline ends. This CDR3 region has 14 residues. This CDR3 is CASSQDIAKNIQYF. In DNA, the CDR3 is TGTGCCAGCAGTCAGGACATAGCCAAAAACATTCAGTACTTC.

The chain is built from TRBV3-1 (or the pseudogene TRBV3-2) and TRBJ2-7, with D maybe TRBD1 (6 bases). Per the germline V gene, CDR1 is LGHDT and CDR2 is YNNKEL (reference sequence). V was shortened by 2 bases and J by 5 bases, with 10 bases between the two germline ends. The CDR3 is 13 residues long. DNA for the CDR3: TGTGCCAGCAGCCAAACAGGGTTCCACGAGCAGTACTTC. Amino acids: CASSQTGFHEQYF.

CDR3 sequence: CASSLTGTGAEAFF. CDR3 DNA sequence: TGTGCCAGCAGCTTAACTGGGACAGGGGCTGAAGCTTTCTTT. The chain recombines TRBV7-8 with TRBJ1-1, with TRBD1 matching over 10 bases. From germline, CDR1 is SGHVS and CDR2 FQNEAQ. The CDR3 spans 14 residues. After removal of 2 bases from V and 6 bases from J, the junction contained 3 bases not matched to a gene.

This clone appeared once. Other DNA sequences from this sample encode an identical CDR3 as well. The V gene is TRBV5-1, the J gene TRBJ2-5; possible D gene TRBD2, 5 bases. Per the germline V gene, CDR1 is SGHRS and CDR2 is YFSETQ. This CDR3 region has 15 residues. V shed 0 bases and J shed 0 bases, with 9 bases lying between them. This CDR3 is CASSLVGGNQETQYF. The CDR3, as DNA: TGCGCCAGCAGCTTGGTCGGAGGAAACCAAGAGACCCAGTACTTC. Looking up the rest from reference TRBV5-1 and TRBJ2-5 gives the full variable domain: KAGVTQTPRYLIKTRGQQVTLSCSPISGHRSVSWYQQTPGQGLQFLFEYFSETQRNKGNFPGRFSGRQFSNSRSEMNVSTLELGDSALYLCASSLVGGNQETQYFGPGTRLLVL.

In nucleotides, the CDR3 is TGTGCCAGCGCCCCGGGACAGGGGGGTGAGCAGTACTTC. It translates to CASAPGQGGEQYF. The chain links TRBV28 to TRBJ2-7, with TRBD1 matching 11 bases. V dropped 8 bases and J dropped 7; count of bases not matched to a gene: 7. CDR1 and CDR2 from the germline V gene are MDHEN and SYDVKM. The CDR3 is made up of 13 amino acids. The full variable domain, in which reference TRBV28 and TRBJ2-7 provide the parts outside the CDR3, is DVKVTQSSRYLVKRTGEKVFLECVQDMDHENMFWYRQDPGLGLRLIYFSYDVKMKEKGDIPEGYSVSREKKERFSLILESASTNQTSMYLCASAPGQGGEQYFGPGTRLTVT.

The chain has TRBV12-3 or TRBV12-4 and TRBJ1-1; D gene unclear. This CDR3 is built from 13 residues. The V end was cut by 7 bases, the J end by 3 bases, with 12 bases between. Here the CDR3 DNA reads TGTGCCAGCACCCCCGGTGAGGACACTGAAGCTTTCTTT. Protein product: CASTPGEDTEAFF.

J is TRBJ1-1 and V is TRBV3-1 (or the pseudogene TRBV3-2); 7 bases map to TRBD1. CDR1 LGHDT and CDR2 YNNKEL come from the germline V gene (reference sequence). The trim removed 5 bases at V and 1 base at J, leaving 16 bases unmatched. CDR3 length equals 18 residues. The CDR3 nucleotides are TGTGCCAGCAGCACTACTCTCAGGGGGGCTCGGGGGAACACTGAAGCTTTCTTT. It yields the protein CASSTTLRGARGNTEAFF.

J is TRBJ2-7 and V is TRBV5-6; the match to TRBD1 covers 10 bases. Germline V lookup: CDR1 SGHDT, CDR2 YYEEEE. V lost 3 bases, J lost 5 bases, and 2 bases stayed unmatched. The length of the CDR3 is 13 residues. Here the CDR3 DNA reads TGTGCCAGCAGCTGGGACAGGGGCGACGAGCAGTACTTC. It specifies CASSWDRGDEQYF.

The chain joins TRBV18 to TRBJ2-1, with a weak D call TRBD2 (5 bases). The germline V and J ends were trimmed by 0 bases and 10 bases, with 13 bases remaining between them. Germline CDR1 and CDR2: KGHSH and LQKENI. The CDR3 is 14 amino acids. Written as DNA, the CDR3 is TGTGCCAGCTCACCACCTGAGAGGGCGGGCGAGCAGTTCTTC. Translating it yields CASSPPERAGEQFF.

The chain carries TRBV6-1 and TRBJ2-3; 11 bases map to TRBD1. The V gene end was trimmed by 2 bases and the J gene end by 8 bases; junction bases not matched to a gene: 12. Germline CDR1 is MNHNS and CDR2 is SASEGT. This CDR3 region has 17 residues. CDR3 sequence: CASSEKWGQGGPGTQYF. The CDR3, as DNA: TGTGCCAGCAGTGAAAAGTGGGGACAGGGGGGCCCGGGTACGCAGTATTTT.

This chain uses TRBV11-2 with TRBJ2-1; D is undetermined. Per the germline V gene, CDR1 is SGHAT and CDR2 is FQNNGV. The ends were cut back, 7 bases at V and 5 bases at J, with 12 bases in the middle. The CDR3 is made up of 13 amino acids. In DNA, the CDR3 is TGTGCCAGCAAAACGGGCAGTGACAATGAGCAGTTCTTC. This sequence encodes CASKTGSDNEQFF.

CDR3 in amino acids: CASSLQGNYGYTF. The CDR3 DNA is TGTGCCAGCAGTTTACAGGGGAACTATGGCTACACCTTC. The gene calls are TRBV6-5 and TRBJ1-2, with TRBD1 identical over 7 bases. The CDR3 consists of 13 residues. The V gene's germline CDR1 is MNHEY and CDR2 SVGAGI. The J segment lost 2 bases and the V segment lost 4 bases, leaving 1 base of the junction unmatched.

The chain recombines TRBV11-2 with TRBJ2-7; D perhaps matches TRBD1 (9 bases). With 5 bases removed from V and 2 bases from J, the gap between germline ends came to 25 bases. The CDR3 contains 18 residues. In germline, CDR1 is SGHAT, CDR2 FQNNGV. The CDR3 region is CASSDTGGYRGGPYEQYF. CDR3 DNA: TGTGCCAGCAGCGACACAGGGGGCTACCGGGGGGGCCCCTACGAGCAGTACTTC.

The CDR3 nucleotides read TGTGCCAGCAGCCCCCTTAACACTGAAGCTTTCTTT. The encoded protein is CASSPLNTEAFF. The chain has TRBV7-9 and TRBJ1-1; D unresolved. The V end was cut by 5 bases, the J end by 2 bases, with 6 bases between. This CDR3 contains 12 residues. Germline V gene data show CDR1 as SEHNR and CDR2 as FQNEAQ (reference sequence).

In its sample, this clone was seen once. The gene calls are TRBV3-1 (or the pseudogene TRBV3-2) and TRBJ1-2; D not certain. The V gene lost 0 bases and the J gene lost 0 bases, with 11 bases spanning the gap. Per the germline V gene, CDR1 is LGHDT and CDR2 is YNNKEL (reference sequence). The CDR3 runs to 16 residues. The CDR3 sequence is CASSQEFGEPNYGYTF. The CDR3 DNA follows: TGTGCCAGCAGCCAAGAATTCGGTGAGCCTAACTATGGCTACACCTTC.

This chain uses TRBV24-1 with TRBJ2-1; 7 bases agree with TRBD1. The junction had 5 bases not matched to a gene; V was cut back by 4 bases and J by 9 bases. The CDR3 runs to 13 residues. Per the germline V gene, CDR1 is KGHDR and CDR2 is SFDVKD. The CDR3 nucleotides are TGTGCCACCAGTGAGTACAGGGGTGGTGAGCAGTTCTTC. Protein: CATSEYRGGEQFF.

V usage is TRBV6-5 and J usage is TRBJ1-2; D not certain. The V end was cut by 6 bases, the J end by 4 bases, with 9 bases between. CDR1 and CDR2 from the germline V gene are MNHEY and SVGAGI. The CDR3 has 12 residues. CDR3 loop: CASRGRIYGYTF. The CDR3 DNA reads TGTGCCAGCAGAGGACGGATCTATGGCTACACCTTC.

The chain couples TRBV6-1 to TRBJ1-3, with 7 bases matching TRBD1. With 1 base clipped from V and 0 bases from J, the junction kept 9 bases outside the gene matches. Germline CDR1 MNHNS, CDR2 SASEGT. This CDR3 is built from 18 residues. CDR3 sequence: CASSEDRGQLSSGNTIYF. The CDR3 DNA reads TGTGCCAGCAGTGAAGACCGGGGACAGCTCAGCTCTGGAAACACCATATATTTT.

The V gene is TRBV30, the J gene TRBJ1-3; no firm D call. Germline values: CDR1 GTSNPN, CDR2 SVGIG (reference sequence). The CDR3 consists of 13 residues. V was cut by 2 bases and J by 4 bases, with 9 bases left in between. The CDR3: CAWSRGFGNTIYF. The CDR3 DNA reads as TGTGCCTGGAGTCGGGGTTTCGGAAACACCATATATTTT.

The rearrangement uses TRBV24-1 and TRBJ2-4; D unresolved. The V gene lost 9 bases and the J gene lost 6 bases, with 14 bases spanning the gap. There are 13 residues in the CDR3. Germline V gives CDR1 KGHDR, CDR2 SFDVKD. The CDR3 DNA reads as TGTGCCACCGGGTCACGGTCGGGAAACATTCAGTACTTC. As protein: CATGSRSGNIQYF.

The rearrangement uses TRBV5-6 and TRBJ2-5; weak D call: TRBD2 (6 bases). V lost 0 bases and J 4 bases, leaving 7 bases between the germline ends. Per germline, CDR1 SGHDT and CDR2 YYEEEE. CDR3 length equals 13 residues. Written as DNA, the CDR3 is TGTGCCAGCAGCTTGGGTAGCGGAGAGACCCAGTACTTC. It encodes CASSLGSGETQYF.

This clone occurred once. CDR3 bases: TGTGCCAGCAGCGTATTTGGGGCCAGGGGGACGGAGACCCAGTACTTC. It encodes CASSVFGARGTETQYF. V usage is TRBV9 and J usage is TRBJ2-5; 7 nucleotides line up with TRBD1. Germline lookup yields CDR1 SGDLS and CDR2 YYNGEE. The CDR3 runs to 16 residues. V trimming: 1 base; J trimming: 5 bases; junction bases outside the gene matches: 11.

The chain joins TRBV5-1 to TRBJ2-7; D is possibly TRBD1 or TRBD2 (5 bases each). There are 14 residues in the CDR3. The germline V gene has CDR1 SGHRS and CDR2 YFSETQ. V lost 4 bases, J lost 2 bases, and 13 bases lay in between. In DNA form, the CDR3 reads TGCGCCAGCAGCCTGGGGACGGACACCTACGAGCAGTACTTC. It is translated as CASSLGTDTYEQYF. Using reference TRBV5-1 and TRBJ2-7 for the parts outside the CDR3, the full variable domain is KAGVTQTPRYLIKTRGQQVTLSCSPISGHRSVSWYQQTPGQGLQFLFEYFSETQRNKGNFPGRFSGRQFSNSRSEMNVSTLELGDSALYLCASSLGTDTYEQYFGPGTRLTVT.

The V call is TRBV28, the J call TRBJ1-1; perhaps TRBD1 as D (5 bases). The length of the CDR3 is 17 residues. CDR1 is MDHEN and CDR2 is SYDVKM in the germline V gene. V lost 1 base to trimming and J lost 0 bases, with 15 bases between them. This CDR3 reads CASSLFETAYMNTEAFF. The CDR3 nucleotides read TGTGCCAGCAGTTTATTCGAGACAGCCTACATGAACACTGAAGCTTTCTTT. Full variable domain (outside the CDR3, taken from reference TRBV28 and TRBJ1-1): DVKVTQSSRYLVKRTGEKVFLECVQDMDHENMFWYRQDPGLGLRLIYFSYDVKMKEKGDIPEGYSVSREKKERFSLILESASTNQTSMYLCASSLFETAYMNTEAFFGQGTRLTVV.